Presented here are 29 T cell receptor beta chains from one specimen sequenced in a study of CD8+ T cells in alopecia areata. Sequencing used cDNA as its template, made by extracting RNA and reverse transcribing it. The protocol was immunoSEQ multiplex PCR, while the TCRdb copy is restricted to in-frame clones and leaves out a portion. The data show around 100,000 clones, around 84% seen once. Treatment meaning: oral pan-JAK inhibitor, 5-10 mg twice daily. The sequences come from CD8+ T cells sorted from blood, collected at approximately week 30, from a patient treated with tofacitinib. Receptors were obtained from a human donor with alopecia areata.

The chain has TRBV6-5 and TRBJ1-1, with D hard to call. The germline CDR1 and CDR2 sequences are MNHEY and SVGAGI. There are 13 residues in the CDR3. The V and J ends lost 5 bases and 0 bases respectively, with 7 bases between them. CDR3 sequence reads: CASSRTLNTEAFF. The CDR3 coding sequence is TGTGCCAGCAGTCGGACGTTGAACACTGAAGCTTTCTTT.

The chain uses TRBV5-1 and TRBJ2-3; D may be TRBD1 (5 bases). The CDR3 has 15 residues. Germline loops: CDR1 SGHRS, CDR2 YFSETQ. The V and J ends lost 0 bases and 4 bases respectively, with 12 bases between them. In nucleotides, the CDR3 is TGCGCCAGCAGCTTGGGACCCCAGGGCGCAGATACGCAGTATTTT. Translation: CASSLGPQGADTQYF.

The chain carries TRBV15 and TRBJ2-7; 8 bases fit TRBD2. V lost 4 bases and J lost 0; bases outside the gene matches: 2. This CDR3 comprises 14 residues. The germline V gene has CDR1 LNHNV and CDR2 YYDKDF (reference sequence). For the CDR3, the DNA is TGTGCCACCAGCACGACTAGCGCCTCCTACGAGCAGTACTTC. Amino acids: CATSTTSASYEQYF. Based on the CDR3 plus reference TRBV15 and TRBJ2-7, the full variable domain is DAMVIQNPRYQVTQFGKPVTLSCSQTLNHNVMYWYQQKSSQAPKLLFHYYDKDFNNEADTPDNFQSRRPNTSFCFLDIRSPGLGDTAMYLCATSTTSASYEQYFGPGTRLTVT.

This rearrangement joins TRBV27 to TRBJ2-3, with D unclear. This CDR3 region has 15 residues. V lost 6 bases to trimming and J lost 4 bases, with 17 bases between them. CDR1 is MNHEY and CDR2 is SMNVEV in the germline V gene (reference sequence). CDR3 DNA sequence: TGTGCCAGCAGCCGAGGCTATTCGAGTGCAGATACGCAGTATTTT. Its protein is CASSRGYSSADTQYF.

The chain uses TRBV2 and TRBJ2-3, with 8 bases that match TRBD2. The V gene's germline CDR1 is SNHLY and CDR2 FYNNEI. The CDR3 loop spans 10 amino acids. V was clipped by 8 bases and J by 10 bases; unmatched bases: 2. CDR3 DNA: TGTGCCAGCGGGGGACTAGCGCAGTATTTT. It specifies CASGGLAQYF.

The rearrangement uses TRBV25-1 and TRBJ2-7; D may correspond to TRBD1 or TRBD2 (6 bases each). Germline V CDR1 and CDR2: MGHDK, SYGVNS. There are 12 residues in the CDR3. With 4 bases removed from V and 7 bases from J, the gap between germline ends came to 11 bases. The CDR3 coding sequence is TGTGCCAGCAGTGGCGAGGGGGGTGAGCAGTACTTC. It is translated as CASSGEGGEQYF.

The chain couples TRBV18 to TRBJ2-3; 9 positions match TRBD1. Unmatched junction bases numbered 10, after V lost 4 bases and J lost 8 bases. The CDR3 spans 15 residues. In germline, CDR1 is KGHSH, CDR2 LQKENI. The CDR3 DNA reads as TGTGCCAGCTCACTAGGTTACCGACAGGGGGGTACGCAGTATTTT. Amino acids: CASSLGYRQGGTQYF.

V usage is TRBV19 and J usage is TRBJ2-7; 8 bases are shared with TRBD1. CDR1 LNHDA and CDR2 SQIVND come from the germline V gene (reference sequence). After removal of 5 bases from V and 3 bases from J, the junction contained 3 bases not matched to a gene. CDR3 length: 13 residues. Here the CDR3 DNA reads TGTGCCAGTAGTGCGGGACAGGTCTACGAGCAGTACTTC. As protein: CASSAGQVYEQYF. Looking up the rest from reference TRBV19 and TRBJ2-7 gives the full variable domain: DGGITQSPKYLFRKEGQNVTLSCEQNLNHDAMYWYRQDPGQGLRLIYYSQIVNDFQKGDIAEGYSVSREKKESFPLTVTSAQKNPTAFYLCASSAGQVYEQYFGPGTRLTVT.

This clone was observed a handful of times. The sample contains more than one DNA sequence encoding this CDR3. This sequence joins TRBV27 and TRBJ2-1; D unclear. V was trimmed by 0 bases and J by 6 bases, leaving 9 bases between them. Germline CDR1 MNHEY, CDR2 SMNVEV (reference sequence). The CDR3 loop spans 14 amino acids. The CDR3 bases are TGTGCCAGCAGTTTATCGGGCCATGGCAATGAGCAGTTCTTC. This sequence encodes CASSLSGHGNEQFF.

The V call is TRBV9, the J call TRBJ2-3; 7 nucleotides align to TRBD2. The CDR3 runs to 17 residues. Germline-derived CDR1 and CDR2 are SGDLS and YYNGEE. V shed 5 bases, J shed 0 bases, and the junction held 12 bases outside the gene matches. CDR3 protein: CASSLPRSGVSTDTQYF. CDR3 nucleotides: TGTGCCAGCAGTCTCCCCAGGAGCGGGGTTAGCACAGATACGCAGTATTTT.

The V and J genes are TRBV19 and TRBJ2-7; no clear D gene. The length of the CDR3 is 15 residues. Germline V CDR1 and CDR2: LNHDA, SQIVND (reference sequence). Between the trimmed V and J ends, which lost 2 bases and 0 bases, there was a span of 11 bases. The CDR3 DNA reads TGTGCCAGTAGTATAATGGACGGACGCTCCTACGAGCAGTACTTC. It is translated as CASSIMDGRSYEQYF. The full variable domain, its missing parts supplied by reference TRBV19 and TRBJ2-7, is DGGITQSPKYLFRKEGQNVTLSCEQNLNHDAMYWYRQDPGQGLRLIYYSQIVNDFQKGDIAEGYSVSREKKESFPLTVTSAQKNPTAFYLCASSIMDGRSYEQYFGPGTRLTVT.

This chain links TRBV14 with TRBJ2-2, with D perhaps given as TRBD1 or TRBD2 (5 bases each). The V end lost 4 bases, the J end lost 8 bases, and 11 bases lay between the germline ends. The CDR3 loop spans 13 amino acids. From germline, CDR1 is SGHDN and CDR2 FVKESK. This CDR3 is CASSRGRSGELFF. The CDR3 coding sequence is TGTGCCAGCAGCCGGGGACGTTCGGGGGAGCTGTTTTTT.

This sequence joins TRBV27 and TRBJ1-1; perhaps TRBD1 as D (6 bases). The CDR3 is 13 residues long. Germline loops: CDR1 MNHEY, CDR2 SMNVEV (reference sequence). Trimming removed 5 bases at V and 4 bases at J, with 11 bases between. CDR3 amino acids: CASSIGGSTEAFF. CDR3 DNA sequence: TGTGCCAGCAGTATAGGGGGGTCCACTGAAGCTTTCTTT.

The CDR3 here is CASTTDRGELFF. CDR3 sequence (DNA): TGTGCCAGCACCACCGATCGGGGGGAGCTGTTTTTT. V gene TRBV27 combines with J gene TRBJ2-2; unclear D gene. The V gene lost 7 bases and the J gene lost 8 bases, with 11 bases spanning the gap. Germline V gene sequence: CDR1 MNHEY, CDR2 SMNVEV (reference sequence). CDR3 length equals 12 residues.

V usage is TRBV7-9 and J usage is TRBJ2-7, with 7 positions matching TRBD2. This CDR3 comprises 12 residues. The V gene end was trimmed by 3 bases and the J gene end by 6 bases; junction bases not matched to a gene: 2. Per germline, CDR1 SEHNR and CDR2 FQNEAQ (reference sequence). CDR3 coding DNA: TGTGCCAGCAGCTTTGGGGAGGGCGAGCAGTACTTC. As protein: CASSFGEGEQYF.

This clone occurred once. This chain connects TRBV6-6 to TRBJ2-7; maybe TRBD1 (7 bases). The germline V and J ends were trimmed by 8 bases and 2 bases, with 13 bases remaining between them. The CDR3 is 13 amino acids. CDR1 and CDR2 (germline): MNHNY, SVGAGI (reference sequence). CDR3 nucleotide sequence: TGTGCCAGCGCCCAGGGGGGTGCCTACGAGCAGTACTTC. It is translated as CASAQGGAYEQYF.

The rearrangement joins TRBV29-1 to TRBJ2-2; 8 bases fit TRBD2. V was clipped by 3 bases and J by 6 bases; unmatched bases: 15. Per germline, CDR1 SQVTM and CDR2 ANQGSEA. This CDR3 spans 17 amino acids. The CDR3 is CSVESFRSGTYPGELFF. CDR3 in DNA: TGCAGCGTTGAGTCGTTTCGTAGCGGGACCTATCCCGGGGAGCTGTTTTTT.

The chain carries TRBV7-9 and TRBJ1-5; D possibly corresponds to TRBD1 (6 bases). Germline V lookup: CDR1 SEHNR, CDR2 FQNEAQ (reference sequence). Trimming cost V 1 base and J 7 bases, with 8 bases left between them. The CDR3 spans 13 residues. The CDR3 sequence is CASSLEGGQPQHF. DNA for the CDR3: TGTGCCAGCAGCTTAGAGGGGGGCCAGCCCCAGCATTTT.

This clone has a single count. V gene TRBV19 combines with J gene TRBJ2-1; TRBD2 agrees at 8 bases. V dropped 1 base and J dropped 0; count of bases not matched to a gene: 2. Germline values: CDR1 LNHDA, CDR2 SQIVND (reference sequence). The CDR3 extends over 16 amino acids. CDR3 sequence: CASSIVGTSSYNEQFF. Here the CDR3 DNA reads TGTGCCAGTAGTATAGTGGGGACTAGCTCCTACAATGAGCAGTTCTTC.

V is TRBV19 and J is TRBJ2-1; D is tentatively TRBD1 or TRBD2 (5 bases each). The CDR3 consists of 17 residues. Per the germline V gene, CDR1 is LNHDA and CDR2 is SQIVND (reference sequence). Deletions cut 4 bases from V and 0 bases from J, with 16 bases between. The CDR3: CASSTRTGPSSYNEQFF. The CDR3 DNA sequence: TGTGCCAGTAGTACCCGGACGGGACCTAGCTCCTACAATGAGCAGTTCTTC.

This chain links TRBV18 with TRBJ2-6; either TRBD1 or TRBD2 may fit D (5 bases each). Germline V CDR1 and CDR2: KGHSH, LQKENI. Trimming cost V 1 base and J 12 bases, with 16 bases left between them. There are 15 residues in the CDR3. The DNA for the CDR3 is TGTGCCAGCTCACCACGGGACGGTCCCTCCGGCGTCCTGACTTTC. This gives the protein CASSPRDGPSGVLTF.

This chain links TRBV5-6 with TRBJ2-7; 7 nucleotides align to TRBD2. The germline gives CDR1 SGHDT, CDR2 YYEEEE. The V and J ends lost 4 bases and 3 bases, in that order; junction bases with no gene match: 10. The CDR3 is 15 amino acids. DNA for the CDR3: TGTGCCAGCAGCCCAGTAAGCGGGATGATCTACGAGCAGTACTTC. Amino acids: CASSPVSGMIYEQYF.

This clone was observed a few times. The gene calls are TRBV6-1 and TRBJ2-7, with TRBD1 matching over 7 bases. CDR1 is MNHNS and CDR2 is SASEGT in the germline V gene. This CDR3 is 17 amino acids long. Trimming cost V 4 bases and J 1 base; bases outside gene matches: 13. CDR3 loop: CASSAISTGISSYEQYF. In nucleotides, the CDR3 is TGTGCCAGCAGTGCAATCTCGACAGGGATAAGTTCCTACGAGCAGTACTTC.

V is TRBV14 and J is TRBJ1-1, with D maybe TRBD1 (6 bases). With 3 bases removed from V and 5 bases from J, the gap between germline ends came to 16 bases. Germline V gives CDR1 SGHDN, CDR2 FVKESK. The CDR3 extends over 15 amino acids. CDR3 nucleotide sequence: TGTGCCAGCAGCCAGGAACGGGGGGCGATGACTGAAGCTTTCTTT. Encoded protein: CASSQERGAMTEAFF.

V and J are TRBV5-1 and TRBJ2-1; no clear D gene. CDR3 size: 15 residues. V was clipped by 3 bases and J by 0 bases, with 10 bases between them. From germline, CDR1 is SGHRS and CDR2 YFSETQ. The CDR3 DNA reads TGCGCCAGCAGCTCCACGACAAGCTCCTACAATGAGCAGTTCTTC. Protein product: CASSSTTSSYNEQFF.

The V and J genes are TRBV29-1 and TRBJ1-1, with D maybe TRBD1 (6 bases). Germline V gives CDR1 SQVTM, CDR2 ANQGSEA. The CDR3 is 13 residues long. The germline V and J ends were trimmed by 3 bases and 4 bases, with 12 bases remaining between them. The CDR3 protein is CSVDGGRGTEAFF. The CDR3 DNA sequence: TGCAGCGTTGACGGGGGGCGCGGCACTGAAGCTTTCTTT. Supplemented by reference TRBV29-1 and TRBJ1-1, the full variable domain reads SAVISQKPSRDICQRGTSLTIQCQVDSQVTMMFWYRQQPGQSLTLIATANQGSEATYESGFVIDKFPISRPNLTFSTLTVSNMSPEDSSIYLCSVDGGRGTEAFFGQGTRLTVV.

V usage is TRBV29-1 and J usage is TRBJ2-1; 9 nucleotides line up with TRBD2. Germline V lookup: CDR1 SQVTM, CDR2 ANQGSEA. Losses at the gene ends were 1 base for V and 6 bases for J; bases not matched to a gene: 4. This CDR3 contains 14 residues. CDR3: CSVEGASGANEQFF. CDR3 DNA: TGCAGCGTTGAAGGGGCTAGCGGGGCCAATGAGCAGTTCTTC.

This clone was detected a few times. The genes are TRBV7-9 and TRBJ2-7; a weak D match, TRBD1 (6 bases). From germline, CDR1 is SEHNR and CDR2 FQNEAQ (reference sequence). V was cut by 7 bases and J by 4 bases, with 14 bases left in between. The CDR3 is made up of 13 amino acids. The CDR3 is CASTRAGVYEQYF. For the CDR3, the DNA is TGTGCCAGCACCCGGGCAGGGGTGTACGAGCAGTACTTC.

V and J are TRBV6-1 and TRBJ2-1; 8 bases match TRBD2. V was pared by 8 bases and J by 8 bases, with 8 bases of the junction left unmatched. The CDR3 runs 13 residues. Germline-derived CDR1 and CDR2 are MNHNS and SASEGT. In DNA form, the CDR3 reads TGTGCCAGCCTACTAGCGGAAAACGATGAGCAGTTCTTC. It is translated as CASLLAENDEQFF.